This T cell receptor (beta chain) was sequenced during a study of response to subunit inactivated influenza vaccine. Each CDR3 protein is one row after TCRdb ran MiXCR on the RT-PCR reads. The table shows about 570,000 distinct CDR3 sequences, with 12% occurring only once. CDR3 length: 15 residues. Germline CDR1 SQVTM, CDR2 ANQGSEA. J lost 5 bases, V lost 4 bases, and 9 bases had no gene match. Study-level results: The authors proposed limited new T cell recruitment per seasonal influenza vaccination.

Concerning this clonotype itself: Its target is not known.

The source was PBMCs from blood, collected on the day of vaccination. The chain carries TRBV29-1 and TRBJ2-3; TRBD1 agrees at 10 bases. This TCR derives from a man aged 50 to 59 who received an inactivated influenza vaccine. The CDR3 region is CSVVGSGTGVDTQYF. The CDR3 DNA is TGCAGCGTTGTAGGCTCGGGGACAGGGGTAGATACGCAGTATTTT.